A single T cell receptor beta chain is shown here with its context. CDR1 SGHRS and CDR2 YFSETQ come from the germline V gene. J lost 9 bases, V lost 4 bases, and 4 bases had no gene match. The CDR3 contains 13 residues. These data come from a study of blood T cell repertoires in COVID-19. Across the study: Some COVID-19 samples were acute and others convalescent; all came from the United States, Italy and Spain.

TCRdb keeps only in-frame clones here, not all; method: immunoSEQ multiplex PCR. The sample lists 100,000 to 150,000 clones; approximately 90% were seen once. The J gene is TRBJ1-6, the V gene TRBV5-1; TRBD1 matches 7 bases. This TCR was recovered from a middle-aged man with COVID-19, enrolled during active disease. Sequencing used peripheral blood. CDR3 amino acids: CASSRNRGSPLHF. CDR3 coding DNA: TGCGCCAGCAGCAGGAACAGGGGTTCACCCCTCCACTTT.